The T cell receptor (beta chain) described here comes from a study of cytomegalovirus exposure and HLA in healthy donors. This CDR3 has 15 amino acids. V shed 3 bases, J shed 4 bases, and the junction held 5 bases outside the gene matches. Germline V gene data show CDR1 as MGHDK and CDR2 as SYGVNS. To note about this clone: Its specificity is unknown.

Donors consisted of healthy bone marrow donors. Each donor was nominally healthy when sampled (though unrecorded immune exposures were likely). Both 60 Vbeta primers and 13 Jbeta primers went into the PCR. Repertoires were generated with immunoSEQ multiplex PCR, while TCRdb's copy carries only in-frame clones and drops some. The sample consists of 110,000 or so clones, approximately 80% of them appearing once. Study results and caveats: Analysis was carried out at a later point, and it linked a missense DCLRE1C variant to TCR beta V- and J-gene trimming. Association with HLA alleles at 0.05 false discovery rate was found for around 17,000 TCR beta sequences in a later analysis.

This sequence joins TRBV25-1 and TRBJ1-4; 7 nucleotides align to TRBD1. This clonotype originated in a woman younger than 45 in good health and CMV-seropositive. What was sequenced was PBMCs. CDR3 nucleotide sequence: TGTGCCAGCAGTGACCCGACAGGGTTTAATGAAAAACTGTTTTTT. Its translation: CASSDPTGFNEKLFF. The full variable domain, rest sourced from reference TRBV25-1 and TRBJ1-4, is EADIYQTPRYLVIGTGKKITLECSQTMGHDKMYWYQQDPGMELHLIHYSYGVNSTEKGDLSSESTVSRIRTEHFPLTLESARPSHTSQYLCASSDPTGFNEKLFFGSGTQLSVL.